Listed below are T cell receptor beta chains from one sample, sequenced in a study of blood T cell repertoires in COVID-19. TCRdb's copy holds only in-frame clones and misses some; the assay was immunoSEQ multiplex PCR. The sample includes around 13,000 clones, about 80% of them seen just once. The sequenced material came from peripheral blood. These receptors were obtained from a man aged 40-50 years with active or convalescent COVID-19. The CDR3 runs from the conserved cysteine through the conserved F or W. The order of the fields is J gene, CDR3 length, V gene, D gene, clone size, CDR3 DNA, CDR3 protein. D genes are given only for firm matches. For some rows the clone size is stated as once, few or many, or as a class when expanded; others skip it.

J: TRBJ2-7
length: 15
V: TRBV10-3
D: -
size: -
DNA: TGTGCCATCAGCCACTCCGGGACTCAAGCCTACGAGCAGTACTTC
CDR3: CAISHSGTQAYEQYF

J: TRBJ1-1
length: 14
V: TRBV9
D: TRBD1
size: -
DNA: TGTGCCAGCAGCCCCGGGACAGGTTCCACTGAAGCTTTCTTT
CDR3: CASSPGTGSTEAFF

J: TRBJ2-2
length: 17
V: TRBV24-1
D: -
size: -
DNA: TGTGCCACCAGTGATTCTGGCGGCTTCGCGAACACCGGGGAGCTGTTTTTT
CDR3: CATSDSGGFANTGELFF

J: TRBJ2-7
length: 14
V: TRBV7-2
D: TRBD2
size: -
DNA: TGTGCCAGCAGCTTGGCAGCGGGAGGGGCCGAGCAGTACTTC
CDR3: CASSLAAGGAEQYF

J: TRBJ2-4
length: 13
V: TRBV12-3/TRBV12-4
D: -
size: few
DNA: TGTGCCAACTCTGACACGGACTCTTCCATTCAGTACTTC
CDR3: CANSDTDSSIQYF

J: TRBJ2-7
length: 11
V: TRBV20-1
D: -
size: once
DNA: TGCAGTGCTAGTAGAGGGTGGGGGCAGTACTTC
CDR3: CSASRGWGQYF

J: TRBJ1-6
length: 17
V: TRBV5-5
D: TRBD1
size: -
DNA: TGTGCCAGCAGCCCGACAGGGGAGCTCCCCTATAATTCACCCCTCCACTTT
CDR3: CASSPTGELPYNSPLHF

J: TRBJ2-4
length: 16
V: TRBV6-2/TRBV6-3
D: -
size: -
DNA: TGTGCCAGCAGTTACGCGAGGGATCGCCCCAAAAACATTCAGTACTTC
CDR3: CASSYARDRPKNIQYF

J: TRBJ1-2
length: 13
V: TRBV9
D: TRBD1
size: few
DNA: TGTGCCAGCAGCAGCCAGGGGGATAATGGCTACACCTTC
CDR3: CASSSQGDNGYTF

J: TRBJ2-1
length: 17
V: TRBV4-2
D: -
size: -
DNA: TGTGCCAGCAGCCAAGATGAGGGGGAGGGCCCCCGCAATGAGCAGTTCTTC
CDR3: CASSQDEGEGPRNEQFF

J: TRBJ1-1
length: 14
V: TRBV2
D: -
size: -
DNA: TGTGCCAGCAGAGTCAGGGTATACGACACTGAAGCTTTCTTT
CDR3: CASRVRVYDTEAFF

J: TRBJ1-5
length: 16
V: TRBV28
D: TRBD1
size: -
DNA: TGTGCCAGCAGTGGACGGGACAGGGGACTGTTTCAGCCCCAGCATTTT
CDR3: CASSGRDRGLFQPQHF

J: TRBJ2-2
length: 14
V: TRBV19
D: -
size: -
DNA: TGTGCCAGTAGTATGTTGGGCAACACCGGGGAGCTGTTTTTT
CDR3: CASSMLGNTGELFF

J: TRBJ2-7
length: 12
V: TRBV2
D: -
size: few
DNA: TGTGCCAGCAGTTGGAGCTCCTACGAGCAGTACTTC
CDR3: CASSWSSYEQYF

J: TRBJ1-2
length: 15
V: TRBV24-1
D: -
size: -
DNA: TGTGCCACCAGTGATCGTGAGGGACTCGGCTATGGCTACACCTTC
CDR3: CATSDREGLGYGYTF

J: TRBJ2-3
length: 16
V: TRBV13
D: TRBD2
size: few
DNA: TGTGCCAGCAGCTTGTCGGGACTAGCGGGGATAGATACGCAGTATTTT
CDR3: CASSLSGLAGIDTQYF

J: TRBJ1-4
length: 16
V: TRBV5-5
D: TRBD1
size: -
DNA: TGTGCCAGCAGCCTGGCCGGCGGGACAGGGGGAGAAAAACTGTTTTTT
CDR3: CASSLAGGTGGEKLFF

J: TRBJ1-1
length: 13
V: TRBV6-2/TRBV6-3
D: -
size: -
DNA: TGTGCCAGCAGTTACGGTGGAGTCCCTGGAGCTTTCTTT
CDR3: CASSYGGVPGAFF

J: TRBJ1-4
length: 13
V: TRBV15
D: -
size: -
DNA: TGTGCCACCAGCAGAGGAGGGAATGAAAAACTGTTTTTT
CDR3: CATSRGGNEKLFF

J: TRBJ1-2
length: 15
V: TRBV13
D: TRBD1
size: -
DNA: TGTGCCAGCAGCCCCCAGGACAGGGGAAACTATGGCTACACCTTC
CDR3: CASSPQDRGNYGYTF

J: TRBJ2-2
length: 12
V: TRBV3-1/TRBV3-2
D: -
size: -
DNA: TGTGCCAGCAGCCAACCGACCGGGGAGCTGTTTTTT
CDR3: CASSQPTGELFF

J: TRBJ2-5
length: 15
V: TRBV6-6
D: TRBD1
size: -
DNA: TGTGCCAGCAGTTACAGTAGGGACAGCGAAGAGACCCAGTACTTC
CDR3: CASSYSRDSEETQYF

J: TRBJ1-6
length: 12
V: TRBV30
D: -
size: -
DNA: TGTGCCTGGACCGCAGGCGGGTCACCCCTCCACTTT
CDR3: CAWTAGGSPLHF

J: TRBJ2-3
length: 14
V: TRBV28
D: TRBD1
size: -
DNA: TGTGCCAGCAGTTATACAGGGGCGACAGATACGCAGTATTTT
CDR3: CASSYTGATDTQYF

J: TRBJ2-2
length: 18
V: TRBV24-1
D: -
size: once
DNA: TGTGCCACCAGTGATTTCGTAAAGGGTGGGGCCAACACCGGGGAGCTGTTTTTT
CDR3: CATSDFVKGGANTGELFF

J: TRBJ1-5
length: 14
V: TRBV7-8
D: -
size: -
DNA: TGTGCCAGCAGCCCCTTGGGGCCAAATCAGCCCCAGCATTTT
CDR3: CASSPLGPNQPQHF

J: TRBJ1-2
length: 15
V: TRBV28
D: -
size: -
DNA: TGTGCCAGCAGTCGCCGACAGAGAGCTAACTATGGCTACACCTTC
CDR3: CASSRRQRANYGYTF

J: TRBJ2-1
length: 15
V: TRBV11-2
D: TRBD2
size: -
DNA: TGTGCCAGCAGCCCGCCGGGACTAGCGGGACATGAGCAGTTCTTC
CDR3: CASSPPGLAGHEQFF

J: TRBJ2-7
length: 13
V: TRBV29-1
D: -
size: -
DNA: TGCAGCGCCCCTCAGCGGCCCTCCTACGAGCAGTACTTC
CDR3: CSAPQRPSYEQYF

J: TRBJ1-4
length: 15
V: TRBV19
D: -
size: once
DNA: TGTGCCAGTAGTGTTCCCGGGAGCTTTAATGAAAAACTGTTTTTT
CDR3: CASSVPGSFNEKLFF

J: TRBJ1-2
length: 14
V: TRBV7-9
D: -
size: -
DNA: TGTGCCAGCAGCCACATAGACAGAAACTATGGCTACACCTTC
CDR3: CASSHIDRNYGYTF